The clone carrying this T cell receptor (beta chain) has more than one count but fewer than ten. As yet, its antigen is unknown. This entry is derived from a study of human T cells and chemical hapten exposure. As for the study in general: An area of 2 cm by roughly 2.2 cm on upper inner arm skin received 2% DPC for sensitization. Study observations and caveats: Sensitizing to DPC left TCRs with a frequency above 1 in 1000 unaltered.

Regarding time point: patch test 3, about 24 weeks after DPC sensitization. As to treatment: therapeutic diphenylcyclopropenone sensitization with weekly scalp DPC. Alopecia patients between 18 and 70 years old and suitable for DPC were used as donors. MiXCR, applied by TCRdb to the RACE reads, yields one record per CDR3 protein. Among around 85,000 distinct CDR3 sequences listed, roughly 13% were seen once. The length of the CDR3 is 18 residues. The junction had 11 bases not matched to a gene; V was cut back by 2 bases and J by 0 bases. Germline CDR1 DFQATT, CDR2 SNEGSKA (reference sequence). The receptor was derived from a woman between 45 and 60 years old with alopecia areata. Some clones in this sample may be carry-over from other donors' samples. The input for sequencing was whole blood, taken in connection with sensitization to the hapten diphenylcyclopropenone (DPC). The chain uses TRBV20-1 and TRBJ2-1, with TRBD1 identical over 9 bases. CDR3 sequence reads: CSARRDREFSTSYNEQFF. The CDR3 DNA reads TGCAGTGCTAGAAGGGACAGGGAATTTTCCACCTCCTACAATGAGCAGTTCTTC.